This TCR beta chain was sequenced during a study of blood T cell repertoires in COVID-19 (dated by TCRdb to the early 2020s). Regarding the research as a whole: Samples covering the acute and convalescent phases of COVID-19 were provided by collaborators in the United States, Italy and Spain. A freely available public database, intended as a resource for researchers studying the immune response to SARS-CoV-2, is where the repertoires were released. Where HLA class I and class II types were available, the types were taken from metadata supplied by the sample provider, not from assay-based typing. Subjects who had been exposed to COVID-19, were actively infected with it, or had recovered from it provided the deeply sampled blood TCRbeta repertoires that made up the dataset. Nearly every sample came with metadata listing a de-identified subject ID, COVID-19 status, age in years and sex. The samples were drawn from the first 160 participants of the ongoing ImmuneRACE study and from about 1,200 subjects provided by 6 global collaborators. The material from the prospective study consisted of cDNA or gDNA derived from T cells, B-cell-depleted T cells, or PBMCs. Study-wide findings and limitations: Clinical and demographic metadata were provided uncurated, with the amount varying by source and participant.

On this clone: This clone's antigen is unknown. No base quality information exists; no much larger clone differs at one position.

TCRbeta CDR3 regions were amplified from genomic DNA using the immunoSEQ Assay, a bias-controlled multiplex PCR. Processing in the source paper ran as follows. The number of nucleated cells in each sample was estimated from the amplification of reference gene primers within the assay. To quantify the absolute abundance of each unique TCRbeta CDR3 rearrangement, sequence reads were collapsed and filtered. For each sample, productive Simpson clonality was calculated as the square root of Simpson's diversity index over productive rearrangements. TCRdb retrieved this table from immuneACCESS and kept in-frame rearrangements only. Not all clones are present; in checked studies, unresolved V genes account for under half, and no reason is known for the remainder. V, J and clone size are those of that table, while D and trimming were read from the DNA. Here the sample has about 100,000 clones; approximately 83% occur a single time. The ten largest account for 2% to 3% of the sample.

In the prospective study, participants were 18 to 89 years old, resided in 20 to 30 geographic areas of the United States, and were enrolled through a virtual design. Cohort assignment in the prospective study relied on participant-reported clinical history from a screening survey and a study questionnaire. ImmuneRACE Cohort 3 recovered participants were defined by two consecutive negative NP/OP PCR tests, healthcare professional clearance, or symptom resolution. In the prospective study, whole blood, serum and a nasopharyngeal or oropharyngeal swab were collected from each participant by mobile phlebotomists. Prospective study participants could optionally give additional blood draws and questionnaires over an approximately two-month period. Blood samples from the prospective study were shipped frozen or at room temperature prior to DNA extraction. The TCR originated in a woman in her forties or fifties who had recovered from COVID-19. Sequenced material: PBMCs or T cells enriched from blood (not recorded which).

This receptor has the CDR3 CASSGWGGQRQGRLLGQFF. The sequenced DNA is TGTGCCAGCAGTGGGTGGGGCGGGCAGCGACAGGGGCGTTTATTGGGGCAGTTCTTC. Here the chain combines TRBV2 and TRBJ2-1; the central 8 bases match TRBD1. The CDR3 goes from the cysteine to the phenylalanine over 19 residues. Left in the record is the CDR3 DNA by itself, 57 bases read in frame from the first base. The germline V gene gives CDR1 as SNHLY and CDR2 as FYNNEI. Compared with germline, V lacks 4 bases and J lacks 12 bases; bases without a gene match: 26.